A single sample gave rise to the 32 T cell receptor beta chains below, sequenced in a study of T cell responses to AZD1222 COVID-19 vaccine. Assay: immunoSEQ multiplex PCR; the TCRdb copy retains only in-frame clones and omits some. In the table there are roughly 140,000 clones, just under 95% of which are singletons. The starting material was peripheral blood, obtained on day 0 of AZD1222 vaccination. The receptors derive from an adult in good health.

The chain has TRBV30 and TRBJ1-1, with 12 bases identical to TRBD1. Germline V gene lookup returns CDR1 GTSNPN and CDR2 SVGIG (reference sequence). The CDR3 is 15 amino acids. V lost 5 bases and J lost 0; bases outside the gene matches: 4. The CDR3 is CAWGGQGALNTEAFF. The CDR3 region has the DNA TGTGCCTGGGGGGGACAGGGGGCCCTGAACACTGAAGCTTTCTTT.

This clone showed up just once. The CDR3 protein is CATSRSRTGGSQFF. CDR3 nucleotide sequence: TGTGCCACCAGCAGATCCCGGACAGGGGGCTCGCAGTTCTTC. V is TRBV15 and J is TRBJ2-1; 11 bases align to TRBD1. The CDR3 spans 14 residues. From germline, CDR1 is LNHNV and CDR2 YYDKDF (reference sequence). V lost 2 bases to trimming and J lost 12 bases; unmatched junction nucleotides: 6.

CDR3 coding DNA: TGTGCCAGCAGCCTCTGGGTAGGGGCGACTAATGAAAAACTGTTTTTT. Its protein is CASSLWVGATNEKLFF. The chain links TRBV3-1 (or the pseudogene TRBV3-2) to TRBJ1-4; D might be TRBD1 (5 bases). The CDR3 runs 16 residues. The germline CDR1 and CDR2 sequences are LGHDT and YNNKEL (reference sequence). Trimming removed 4 bases from V and 2 bases from J, with 14 bases in between.

The chain has TRBV5-4 and TRBJ1-1; D not certain. Trimming cost V 1 base and J 2 bases, with 15 bases left between them. The CDR3 covers 16 residues. Germline V lookup: CDR1 SGHNT, CDR2 YYREEE (reference sequence). CDR3 amino acids: CASSLWKAGSNTEAFF. CDR3 in DNA: TGTGCCAGCAGCTTGTGGAAAGCGGGGTCTAACACTGAAGCTTTCTTT.

This clone was seen a handful of times. V usage is TRBV6-1 and J usage is TRBJ2-7; D is unresolved. The V gene lost 3 bases and the J gene lost 2 bases, with 17 bases spanning the gap. Germline assignment: CDR1 MNHNS and CDR2 SASEGT. The CDR3 length is 16 residues. The CDR3 loop is CASSDPPRNNPYEQYF. The DNA of the CDR3 is TGTGCCAGCAGTGACCCACCCCGGAACAACCCCTACGAGCAGTACTTC.

This rearrangement joins TRBV13 to TRBJ2-6; maybe TRBD1 (5 bases). The CDR3 consists of 17 residues. V was trimmed by 1 base and J by 2 bases, leaving 12 bases between them. Germline V lookup: CDR1 PRHDT, CDR2 FYEKMQ (reference sequence). CDR3 bases: TGTGCCAGCAGCTTAGCAGGGTACGCTCCTGGGGCCAACGTCCTGACTTTC. This translates into CASSLAGYAPGANVLTF. The whole variable domain, remainder taken from reference TRBV13 and TRBJ2-6, is AAGVIQSPRHLIKEKRETATLKCYPIPRHDTVYWYQQGPGQDPQFLISFYEKMQSDKGSIPDRFSAQQFSDYHSELNMSSLELGDSALYFCASSLAGYAPGANVLTFGAGSRLTVL.

V and J are TRBV19 and TRBJ1-4; D not certain. CDR1 and CDR2 from the germline V gene are LNHDA and SQIVND (reference sequence). The CDR3 is 14 residues long. Trimming cost V 8 bases and J 5 bases, with 15 bases left between them. The CDR3 is CASSRLPSNEKLFF. In nucleotides, the CDR3 is TGTGCCAGTTCTCGGCTGCCGTCGAATGAAAAACTGTTTTTT.

The genes are TRBV7-9 and TRBJ1-5; no firm D call. Germline values: CDR1 SEHNR, CDR2 FQNEAQ (reference sequence). CDR3 length: 13 amino acids. V was pared by 5 bases and J by 5 bases, with 10 bases between. CDR3 region: CASSTAGDQPQHF. The CDR3 DNA reads TGTGCCAGCAGCACCGCAGGTGATCAGCCCCAGCATTTT. The full variable domain, with the rest looked up from reference TRBV7-9 and TRBJ1-5, is DTGVSQNPRHKITKRGQNVTFRCDPISEHNRLYWYRQTLGQGPEFLTYFQNEAQLEKSRLLSDRFSAERPKGSFSTLEIQRTEQGDSAMYLCASSTAGDQPQHFGDGTRLSIL.

This clone came up a few times. The chain employs TRBV5-1 and TRBJ2-1; 10 nucleotides match TRBD1. J was trimmed by 2 bases and V by 3 bases; bases with no gene match: 5. Germline V gene data show CDR1 as SGHRS and CDR2 as YFSETQ. This CDR3 is built from 16 residues. CDR3 DNA sequence: TGCGCCAGCAGCTCCGTAGGACAGGGGGCCTACAATGAGCAGTTCTTC. Its translation: CASSSVGQGAYNEQFF.

This clone was seen a single time. This chain joins TRBV7-2 and TRBJ2-6; D is possibly TRBD1 (6 bases). V was pared by 5 bases and J by 0 bases, with 14 bases between. The CDR3 has 17 residues. Germline V CDR1 and CDR2: SGHTA, FQGNSA. The CDR3 DNA follows: TGTGCCAGCAGCCCGACAGGTTCCTCCTCTGGGGCCAACGTCCTGACTTTC. This gives the protein CASSPTGSSSGANVLTF. The full variable domain, with the rest looked up from reference TRBV7-2 and TRBJ2-6, is GAGVSQSPSNKVTEKGKDVELRCDPISGHTALYWYRQSLGQGLEFLIYFQGNSAPDKSGLPSDRFSAERTGGSVSTLTIQRTQQEDSAVYLCASSPTGSSSGANVLTFGAGSRLTVL.

The genes are TRBV27 and TRBJ1-2; 8 nucleotides align to TRBD1. This CDR3 contains 19 residues. V dropped 0 bases and J dropped 6; count of bases not matched to a gene: 18. CDR1 and CDR2 (germline): MNHEY, SMNVEV (reference sequence). The CDR3 region has the DNA TGTGCCAGCAGTTTATCCTACAGATGGGGACAGGTAGAAACGCATGGCTACACCTTC. It is translated as CASSLSYRWGQVETHGYTF.

The chain is built from TRBV18 and TRBJ2-3; D is tentatively TRBD1 or TRBD2 (9 bases each). This CDR3 is built from 22 residues. Trimming took off 3 bases at V and 0 bases at J, with 31 bases between the two ends. The V gene's germline CDR1 is KGHSH and CDR2 LQKENI. This CDR3 reads CASSPADRGSASGKASTDTQYF. The CDR3 nucleotides read TGTGCCAGCTCACCTGCCGACAGGGGGTCGGCTAGCGGGAAGGCTAGCACAGATACGCAGTATTTT.

The chain joins TRBV27 to TRBJ2-6, with D uncertain. Germline V lookup: CDR1 MNHEY, CDR2 SMNVEV (reference sequence). This CDR3 is 15 amino acids long. V was clipped by 3 bases and J by 0 bases, with 6 bases between them. The CDR3 here is CASSLGSSGANVLTF. Here the CDR3 DNA reads TGTGCCAGCAGTTTGGGATCCTCTGGGGCCAACGTCCTGACTTTC.

The chain carries TRBV11-1 and TRBJ2-5, with D unclear. The germline V gene has CDR1 SGHAT and CDR2 FQDESV (reference sequence). The CDR3 length is 13 residues. Trimming removed 4 bases from V and 2 bases from J, with 8 bases in between. Here the CDR3 reads CASSSDPQETQYF. In DNA, the CDR3 is TGTGCCAGCAGCTCGGATCCGCAAGAGACCCAGTACTTC.

This clone was seen just once. V usage is TRBV29-1 and J usage is TRBJ1-1, with a possible D match to TRBD1 (5 bases). The germline V gene encodes CDR1 SQVTM and CDR2 ANQGSEA. Deletions cut 7 bases from V and 5 bases from J, with 14 bases between. The CDR3 loop spans 12 amino acids. CDR3 loop: CSAEDSRTEAFF. CDR3 nucleotides: TGCAGCGCCGAAGACAGTCGGACTGAAGCTTTCTTT.

V gene TRBV6-1 combines with J gene TRBJ2-2; the match to TRBD2 covers 10 bases. The junction had 3 bases not matched to a gene; V was cut back by 4 bases and J by 4 bases. The CDR3 is 15 amino acids. Germline loops: CDR1 MNHNS, CDR2 SASEGT. For the CDR3, the DNA is TGTGCCAGCAGTGGAGCGGGAGGGGTCACCGGGGAGCTGTTTTTT. The encoded protein is CASSGAGGVTGELFF.

This chain links TRBV20-1 with TRBJ2-7; D might be TRBD2 (6 bases). Germline lookup yields CDR1 DFQATT and CDR2 SNEGSKA (reference sequence). V shed 8 bases and J shed 3 bases, with 11 bases lying between them. The CDR3 loop spans 11 amino acids. This CDR3 is CSSGSGYEQYF. In nucleotides, the CDR3 is TGCAGTTCCGGGAGCGGCTACGAGCAGTACTTC.

The chain links TRBV27 to TRBJ1-2; TRBD1 might be the D (5 bases). Trimming pared 2 bases from V and 6 bases from J, leaving 13 bases between. Germline V gives CDR1 MNHEY, CDR2 SMNVEV (reference sequence). This CDR3 comprises 14 residues. The CDR3 sequence: CASSLRGRTDGYTF. Written as DNA, the CDR3 is TGTGCCAGCAGTTTACGGGGGAGGACGGATGGCTACACCTTC.

The sample holds a few counts of this clone. V and J are TRBV2 and TRBJ1-2, with 10 bases identical to TRBD1. This CDR3 spans 15 amino acids. From germline, CDR1 is SNHLY and CDR2 FYNNEI. After removal of 3 bases from V and 5 bases from J, the junction contained 6 bases not matched to a gene. This CDR3 is CASSERTGGRYGYTF. CDR3 DNA: TGTGCCAGCAGTGAGCGGACAGGGGGTCGGTATGGCTACACCTTC.

The genes are TRBV5-4 and TRBJ1-2; D gene unclear. The length of the CDR3 is 14 residues. V was pared by 0 bases and J by 4 bases, with 10 bases between. Germline V gene data show CDR1 as SGHNT and CDR2 as YYREEE (reference sequence). The CDR3 is CASSLGPSGYGYTF. The CDR3 region has the DNA TGTGCCAGCAGCTTGGGGCCGAGTGGCTATGGCTACACCTTC.

The chain joins TRBV5-1 to TRBJ1-4, with D maybe TRBD1 (5 bases). The germline gives CDR1 SGHRS, CDR2 YFSETQ. V was clipped by 0 bases and J by 4 bases, with 13 bases between them. The CDR3 length is 16 residues. CDR3 amino acids: CASSLAAGSGNEKLFF. The CDR3 region has the DNA TGCGCCAGCAGCTTGGCGGCAGGGTCTGGTAATGAAAAACTGTTTTTT. Complete variable domain (other parts from reference TRBV5-1 and TRBJ1-4): KAGVTQTPRYLIKTRGQQVTLSCSPISGHRSVSWYQQTPGQGLQFLFEYFSETQRNKGNFPGRFSGRQFSNSRSEMNVSTLELGDSALYLCASSLAAGSGNEKLFFGSGTQLSVL.

This clone is a singleton in its sample. The gene calls are TRBV13 and TRBJ1-1; 8 bases are a match to TRBD1. The length of the CDR3 is 11 residues. Germline assignment: CDR1 PRHDT and CDR2 FYEKMQ (reference sequence). With 4 bases clipped from V and 11 bases from J, the junction kept 3 bases outside the gene matches. CDR3 nucleotide sequence: TGTGCCAGCAGCTGGACAGGGATGGCTTTCTTT. It encodes CASSWTGMAFF.

The chain links TRBV7-9 to TRBJ1-1; TRBD1 matches at 11 bases. The CDR3 sequence is 15 residues long. V lost 7 bases to trimming and J lost 5 bases; unmatched junction nucleotides: 9. Germline V lookup: CDR1 SEHNR, CDR2 FQNEAQ (reference sequence). CDR3 amino acids: CASKPLGTGGTEAFF. The CDR3 DNA reads as TGTGCCAGCAAACCCCTCGGGACAGGGGGGACTGAAGCTTTCTTT.

The chain is built from TRBV7-3 and TRBJ2-1; perhaps TRBD1 as D (6 bases). Germline-derived CDR1 and CDR2 are SGHTA and FQGTGA. The V gene lost 3 bases and the J gene lost 4 bases, with 16 bases spanning the gap. The CDR3 length is 16 residues. This CDR3 reads CASSFVGRTEYNEQFF. Here the CDR3 DNA reads TGTGCCAGCAGCTTCGTAGGACGGACAGAGTACAATGAGCAGTTCTTC.

The chain joins TRBV27 to TRBJ1-2; the D is unclear. The CDR3 extends over 18 amino acids. The V and J ends lost 5 bases and 3 bases respectively, with 25 bases between them. Germline CDR1 and CDR2: MNHEY and SMNVEV (reference sequence). The CDR3 nucleotides read TGTGCCAGCAGTCCCCTGGGTCAGCTAAATTTTCGGGACTATGGCTACACCTTC. It is translated as CASSPLGQLNFRDYGYTF.

This rearrangement joins TRBV15 to TRBJ1-2; tentatively, D is TRBD1 (5 bases). The V and J ends lost 0 bases and 2 bases respectively, with 10 bases between them. The germline V gene encodes CDR1 LNHNV and CDR2 YYDKDF (reference sequence). The length of the CDR3 is 15 residues. CDR3 amino acids: CATSRDGAFNYGYTF. As DNA, the CDR3 is TGTGCCACCAGCAGAGACGGGGCTTTCAACTATGGCTACACCTTC.

V and J are TRBV7-3 and TRBJ2-3; tentative D call: TRBD1 (6 bases). Trimming cost V 4 bases and J 3 bases, with 11 bases left between them. Germline CDR1 SGHTA, CDR2 FQGTGA. The CDR3 consists of 14 residues. The CDR3 here is CASSYDRFTDTQYF. CDR3 in DNA: TGTGCCAGCAGCTATGACAGGTTTACAGATACGCAGTATTTT.

The rearrangement links TRBV11-2 to TRBJ2-3; 9 bases line up with TRBD2. Germline values: CDR1 SGHAT, CDR2 FQNNGV. V shed 7 bases, J shed 2 bases, and the junction held 7 bases outside the gene matches. The CDR3 spans 15 residues. CDR3 sequence: CASTWRGGPTDTQYF. The CDR3 nucleotides are TGTGCCAGCACCTGGCGGGGGGGCCCCACAGATACGCAGTATTTT.

CDR3 DNA sequence: TGTGCCAGCAGCTTGACTGGAGGGAATGAGCAGTTCTTC. This translates into CASSLTGGNEQFF. The J gene is TRBJ2-1, the V gene TRBV7-3, with TRBD2 as a possible D gene (6 bases). The CDR3 spans 13 residues. The germline V gene encodes CDR1 SGHTA and CDR2 FQGTGA. Deletions cut 3 bases from V and 7 bases from J, with 10 bases between.

The CDR3 is CASSLAGYRNTIYF. The CDR3 coding sequence is TGCGCCAGCAGCTTGGCCGGGTATCGAAACACCATATATTTT. The chain carries TRBV5-1 and TRBJ1-3, with D uncertain. The germline V gene has CDR1 SGHRS and CDR2 YFSETQ. V was clipped by 0 bases and J by 5 bases, with 9 bases between them. The CDR3 runs to 14 residues.

The V gene is TRBV28, the J gene TRBJ1-1; 9 bases are a match to TRBD1. The length of the CDR3 is 14 residues. J lost 3 bases, V lost 4 bases, and 3 bases had no gene match. Germline CDR1 is MDHEN and CDR2 is SYDVKM. The CDR3 DNA follows: TGTGCCAGCAGTTCGGGACAGGGTGACACTGAAGCTTTCTTT. This gives the protein CASSSGQGDTEAFF.

The rearrangement joins TRBV5-4 to TRBJ2-1; 9 bases are shared with TRBD1. Trimming took 4 bases from V and 8 from J; bases not matched to a gene: 13. CDR3 size: 16 residues. Germline V CDR1 and CDR2: SGHNT, YYREEE (reference sequence). In DNA form, the CDR3 reads TGTGCCAGCAGCCGGGGGACAGGGAAAGGGGCAGATGAGCAGTTCTTC. This encodes CASSRGTGKGADEQFF.